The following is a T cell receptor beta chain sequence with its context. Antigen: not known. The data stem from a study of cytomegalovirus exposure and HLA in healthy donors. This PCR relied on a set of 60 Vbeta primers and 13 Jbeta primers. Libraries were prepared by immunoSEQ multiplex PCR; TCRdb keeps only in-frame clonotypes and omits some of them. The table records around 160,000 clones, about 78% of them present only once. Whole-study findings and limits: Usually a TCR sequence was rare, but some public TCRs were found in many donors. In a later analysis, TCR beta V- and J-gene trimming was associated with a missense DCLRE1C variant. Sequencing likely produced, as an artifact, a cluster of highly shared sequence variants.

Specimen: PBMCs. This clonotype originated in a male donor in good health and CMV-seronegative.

The CDR3 loop reads CASSFSRTSTDTQYF. The CDR3 DNA is TGTGCCAGCAGTTTTAGCAGAACTAGCACAGATACGCAGTATTTT. The V and J genes are TRBV7-2 and TRBJ2-3; D not resolved. Trimming shortened V by 6 bases and J by 0 bases, and 13 bases separated the two germline ends. CDR1 SGHTA and CDR2 FQGNSA come from the germline V gene. The CDR3 is 15 residues long.